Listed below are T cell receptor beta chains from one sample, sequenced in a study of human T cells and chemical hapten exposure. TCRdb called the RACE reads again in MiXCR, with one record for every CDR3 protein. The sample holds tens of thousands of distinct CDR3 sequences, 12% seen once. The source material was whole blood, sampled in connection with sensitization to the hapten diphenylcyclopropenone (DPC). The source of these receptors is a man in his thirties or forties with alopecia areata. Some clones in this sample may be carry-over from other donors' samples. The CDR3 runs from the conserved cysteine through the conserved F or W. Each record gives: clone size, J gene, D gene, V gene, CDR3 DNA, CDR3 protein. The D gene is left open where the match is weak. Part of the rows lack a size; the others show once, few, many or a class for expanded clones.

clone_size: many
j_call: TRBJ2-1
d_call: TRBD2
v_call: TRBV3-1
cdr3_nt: TGTGCCAGCAGCCTCTCGACTAGCGGGGGGGCCGGCAATGAGCAGTTCTTC
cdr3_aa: CASSLSTSGGAGNEQFF

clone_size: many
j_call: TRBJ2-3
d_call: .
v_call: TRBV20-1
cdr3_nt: TGCAGTGCTAGAGATCTGGACGTTCGCACAGATACGCAGTATTTT
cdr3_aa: CSARDLDVRTDTQYF

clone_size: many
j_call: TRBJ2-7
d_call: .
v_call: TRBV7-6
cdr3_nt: TGTGCCAGCAGCCGACGGGACGCCACCTACGAGCAGTACTTC
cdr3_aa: CASSRRDATYEQYF

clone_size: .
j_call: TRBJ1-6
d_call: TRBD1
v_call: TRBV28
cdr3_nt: TGTGCCAGCAGCCCGGGACAGTTTAATTCACCCCTCCACTTT
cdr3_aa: CASSPGQFNSPLHF

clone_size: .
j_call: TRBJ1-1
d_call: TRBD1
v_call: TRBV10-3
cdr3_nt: TGTGCCATCACCGGGACAGGGGAGGGCACTGAAGCTTTCTTT
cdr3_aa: CAITGTGEGTEAFF

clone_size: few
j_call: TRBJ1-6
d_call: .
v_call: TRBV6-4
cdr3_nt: TGTGCCAGCAGTTTTGGACTGGGAGATTCACCCCTCCACTTT
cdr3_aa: CASSFGLGDSPLHF

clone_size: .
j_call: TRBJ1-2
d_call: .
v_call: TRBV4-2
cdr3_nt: TGTGCCAGCAGCCAAGATGAAGGGAAAAGTAACTATGGCTACACCTTC
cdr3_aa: CASSQDEGKSNYGYTF

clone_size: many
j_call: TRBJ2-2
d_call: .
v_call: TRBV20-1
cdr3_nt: TGCAGTGCACTTGACAGAGACACCGGGGAGCTGTTTTTT
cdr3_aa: CSALDRDTGELFF

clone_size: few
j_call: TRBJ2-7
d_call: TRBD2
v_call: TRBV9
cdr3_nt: TGTGCCAGCAGCGGGAGCGGGGTCCCCTCCTACGAGCAGTACTTC
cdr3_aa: CASSGSGVPSYEQYF

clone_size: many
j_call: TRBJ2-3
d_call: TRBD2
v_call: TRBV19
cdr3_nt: TGTGCCAGCGATTCATACCATGCTAGCGGGGTCACAGATACGCAGTATTTT
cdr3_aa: CASDSYHASGVTDTQYF